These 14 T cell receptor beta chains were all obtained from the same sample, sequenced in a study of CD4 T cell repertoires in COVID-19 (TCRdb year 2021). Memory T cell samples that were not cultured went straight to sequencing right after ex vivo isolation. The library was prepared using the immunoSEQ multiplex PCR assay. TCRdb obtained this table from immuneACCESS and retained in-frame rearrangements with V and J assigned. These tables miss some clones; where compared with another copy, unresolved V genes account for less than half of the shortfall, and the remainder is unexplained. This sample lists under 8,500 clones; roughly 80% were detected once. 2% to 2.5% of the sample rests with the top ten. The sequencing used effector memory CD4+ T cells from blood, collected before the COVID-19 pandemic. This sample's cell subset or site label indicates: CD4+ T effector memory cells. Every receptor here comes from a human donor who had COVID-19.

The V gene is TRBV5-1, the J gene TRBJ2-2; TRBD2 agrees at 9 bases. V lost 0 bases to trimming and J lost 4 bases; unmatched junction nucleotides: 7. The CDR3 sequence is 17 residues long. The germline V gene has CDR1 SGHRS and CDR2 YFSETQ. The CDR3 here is CASSLGQAGGRTGELFF. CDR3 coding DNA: TGCGCCAGCAGCTTGGGTCAGGCGGGGGGGCGCACCGGGGAGCTGTTTTTT. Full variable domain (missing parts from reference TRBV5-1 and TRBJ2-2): KAGVTQTPRYLIKTRGQQVTLSCSPISGHRSVSWYQQTPGQGLQFLFEYFSETQRNKGNFPGRFSGRQFSNSRSEMNVSTLELGDSALYLCASSLGQAGGRTGELFFGEGSRLTVL.

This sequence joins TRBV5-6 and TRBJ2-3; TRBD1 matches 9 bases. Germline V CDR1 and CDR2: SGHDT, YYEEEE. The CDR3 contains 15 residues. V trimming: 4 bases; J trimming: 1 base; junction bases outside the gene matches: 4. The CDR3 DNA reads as TGTGCCAGCAGCCCCCGGACAGGGGGCACAGATACGCAGTATTTT. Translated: CASSPRTGGTDTQYF.

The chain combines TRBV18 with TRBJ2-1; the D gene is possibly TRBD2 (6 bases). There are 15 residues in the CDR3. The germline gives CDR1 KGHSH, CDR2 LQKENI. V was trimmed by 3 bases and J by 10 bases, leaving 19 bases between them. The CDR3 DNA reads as TGTGCCAGCTCACCGGGGGGTCCAGCTACCGGCGAGCAGTTCTTC. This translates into CASSPGGPATGEQFF.

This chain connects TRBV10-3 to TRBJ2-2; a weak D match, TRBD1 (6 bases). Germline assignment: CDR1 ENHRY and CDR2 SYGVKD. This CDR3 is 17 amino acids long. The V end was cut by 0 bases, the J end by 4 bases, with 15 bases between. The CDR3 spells CAISESPGARGTGELFF. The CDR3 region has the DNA TGTGCCATCAGTGAGTCCCCAGGGGCGCGAGGCACCGGGGAGCTGTTTTTT.

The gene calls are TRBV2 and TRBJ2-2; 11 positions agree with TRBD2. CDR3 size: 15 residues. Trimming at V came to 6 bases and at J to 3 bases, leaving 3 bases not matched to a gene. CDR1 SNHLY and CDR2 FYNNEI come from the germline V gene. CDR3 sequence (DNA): TGTGCCAGCAGCCCGGGACTAGCGGACACCGGGGAGCTGTTTTTT. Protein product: CASSPGLADTGELFF.

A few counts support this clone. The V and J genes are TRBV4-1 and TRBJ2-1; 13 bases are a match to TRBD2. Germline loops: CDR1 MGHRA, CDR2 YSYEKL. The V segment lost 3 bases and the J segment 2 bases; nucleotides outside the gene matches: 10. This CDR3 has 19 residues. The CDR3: CASSHLIGGLAGTYNEQFF. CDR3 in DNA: TGCGCCAGCAGCCACCTCATAGGGGGACTAGCGGGAACCTACAATGAGCAGTTCTTC.

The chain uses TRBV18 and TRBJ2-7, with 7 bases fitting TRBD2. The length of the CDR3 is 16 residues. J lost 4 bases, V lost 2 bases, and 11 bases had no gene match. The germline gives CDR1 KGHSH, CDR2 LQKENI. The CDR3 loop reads CASSPGLAVGSYEQYF. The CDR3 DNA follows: TGTGCCAGCTCACCAGGGCTAGCGGTGGGAAGTTACGAGCAGTACTTC.

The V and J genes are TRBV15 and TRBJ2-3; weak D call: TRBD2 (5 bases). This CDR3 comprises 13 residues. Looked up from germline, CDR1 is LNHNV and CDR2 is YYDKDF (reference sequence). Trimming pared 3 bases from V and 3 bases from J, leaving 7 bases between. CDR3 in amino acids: CATSRRGTDTQYF. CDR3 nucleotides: TGTGCCACCAGCAGGAGAGGGACAGATACGCAGTATTTT.

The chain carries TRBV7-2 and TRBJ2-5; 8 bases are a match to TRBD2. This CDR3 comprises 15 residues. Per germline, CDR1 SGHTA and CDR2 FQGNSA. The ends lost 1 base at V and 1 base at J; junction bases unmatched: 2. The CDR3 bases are TGTGCCAGCAGCTTAGGACTAGCGCCCCAAGAGACCCAGTACTTC. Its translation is CASSLGLAPQETQYF.

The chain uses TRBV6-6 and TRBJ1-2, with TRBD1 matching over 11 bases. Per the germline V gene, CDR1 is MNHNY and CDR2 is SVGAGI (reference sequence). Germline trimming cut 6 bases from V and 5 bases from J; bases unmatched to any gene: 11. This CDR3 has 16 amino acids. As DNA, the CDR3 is TGTGCCAGCAGCCCCGGGACAGGGGGTATTGGGTATGGCTACACCTTC. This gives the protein CASSPGTGGIGYGYTF.

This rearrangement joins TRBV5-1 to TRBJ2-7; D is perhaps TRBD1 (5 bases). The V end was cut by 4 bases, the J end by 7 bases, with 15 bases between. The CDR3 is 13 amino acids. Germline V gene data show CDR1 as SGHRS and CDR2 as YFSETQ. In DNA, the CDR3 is TGCGCCAGCAGCGCCGGACATCTGGCGGAGCAGTACTTC. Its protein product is CASSAGHLAEQYF.

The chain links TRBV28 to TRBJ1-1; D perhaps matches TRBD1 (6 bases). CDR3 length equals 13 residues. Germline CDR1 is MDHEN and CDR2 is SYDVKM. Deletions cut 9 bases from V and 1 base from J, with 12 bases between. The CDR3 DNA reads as TGTGCCAGTAAGGACAGAACGAACACTGAAGCTTTCTTT. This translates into CASKDRTNTEAFF.

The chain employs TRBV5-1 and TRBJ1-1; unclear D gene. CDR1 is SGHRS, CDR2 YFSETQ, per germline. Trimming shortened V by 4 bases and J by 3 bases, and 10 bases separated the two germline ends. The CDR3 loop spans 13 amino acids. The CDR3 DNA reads TGCGCCAGCAGCGTGGACCGGGACACTGAAGCTTTCTTT. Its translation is CASSVDRDTEAFF.

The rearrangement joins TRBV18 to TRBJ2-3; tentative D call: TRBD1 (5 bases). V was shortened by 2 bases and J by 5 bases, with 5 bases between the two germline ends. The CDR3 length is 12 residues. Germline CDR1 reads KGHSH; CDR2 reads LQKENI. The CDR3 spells CASSPRGDTQYF. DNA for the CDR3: TGTGCCAGCTCACCAAGGGGAGATACGCAGTATTTT. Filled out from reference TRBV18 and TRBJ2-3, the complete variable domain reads NAGVMQNPRHLVRRRGQEARLRCSPMKGHSHVYWYRQLPEEGLKFMVYLQKENIIDESGMPKERFSAEFPKEGPSILRIQQVVRGDSAAYFCASSPRGDTQYFGPGTRLTVL.